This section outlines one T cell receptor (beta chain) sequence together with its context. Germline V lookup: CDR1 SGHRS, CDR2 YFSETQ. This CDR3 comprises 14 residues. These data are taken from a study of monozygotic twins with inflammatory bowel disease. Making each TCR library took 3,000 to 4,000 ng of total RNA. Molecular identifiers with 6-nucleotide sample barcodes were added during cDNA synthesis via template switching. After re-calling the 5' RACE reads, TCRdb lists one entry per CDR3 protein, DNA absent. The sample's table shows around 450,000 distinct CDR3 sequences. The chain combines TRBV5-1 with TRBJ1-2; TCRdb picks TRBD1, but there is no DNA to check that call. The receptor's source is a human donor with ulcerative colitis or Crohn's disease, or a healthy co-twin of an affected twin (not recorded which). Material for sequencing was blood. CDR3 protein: CASSPGAGNYGYTF.